This TCR beta chain originates from a study of blood T cell repertoires in COVID-19. Study-level background: Whether acute or convalescent, the COVID-19 samples came from the United States, Italy and Spain.

In germline, CDR1 is LGHDT, CDR2 YNNKEL (reference sequence). CDR3 size: 15 residues. V lost 4 bases and J lost 5; bases outside the gene matches: 6. Libraries were prepared by immunoSEQ multiplex PCR; TCRdb keeps only in-frame clonotypes and omits some of them. Of roughly 140,000 clones in the sample, around 80% were seen once. The source is a man aged 55 to 70 with acute or convalescent COVID-19. What was sequenced was peripheral blood. The chain couples TRBV3-1 (or the pseudogene TRBV3-2) to TRBJ2-5, with TRBD1 matching 11 bases. CDR3 protein: CASSRGQGAGETQYF. CDR3 DNA sequence: TGTGCCAGCAGCCGAGGACAGGGGGCTGGTGAGACCCAGTACTTC.